This T cell receptor (beta chain) was obtained from a study of T-cell memory formation after mild COVID-19 listed by TCRdb under 2021. Background for the entire study: Most TCR sequence clusters were specific to one of the two donors. In two donors, T-cell clones that expanded and contracted after mild COVID-19 were followed by sequencing TCRalpha and TCRbeta repertoires longitudinally. Two young, previously healthy adult volunteers, one female and one male, were included in the cohort.

TCRdb records Illumina NovaSeq 6000 as the sequencer. cDNA libraries for TCRalpha and TCRbeta were prepared by 5'RACE using constant-segment primers, with sample barcodes and unique molecular identifiers added. RNA was extracted from every sample with Trizol reagent. The libraries were amplified in two PCR steps, and the second step added a second sample barcode and Illumina TruSeq adapters. Sequencing of the libraries was done on an Illumina NovaSeq, producing 2 x 150 bp paired-end reads. The authors' analysis ran thus. With migec v1.2.7, reads were demultiplexed and then collapsed into UMI-guided consensus sequences. With mixcr v2.1.11, UMI consensuses were aligned to TRA and TRB V and J templates and assembled into clonotypes. A clonotype was counted as expanded or contracted only if both edgeR and NoisET called the change significant, with noise models trained on biological replicates. For edgeR calls, the thresholds were a false discovery rate-adjusted p below 0.01 and a log2 fold-change of 1. As an exploratory analysis of dynamics, max-normalized trajectories of the 1000 most abundant clonotypes were examined with PCA combined with hierarchical clustering. Separately sequenced CD4+ and CD8+ repertoires were used to assign the CD4 or CD8 phenotype of responding clones. The raw public reads went through TCRdb reprocessing: fastp at Q25, MiXCR clone calling, in-frame beta chains kept. When rows share a CDR3 protein, they turn into one entry using the most common DNA and genes. TCRdb's processing, not the authors' own work, is the source of the V and J calls. Counted in this sample were about 350,000 distinct CDR3 sequences; 14% of them appeared once. Less than 25% of the sample lies in the top ten.

What the research found in general, with its limitations: The detection of some responding clones in pre-infection memory suggests that pre-existing cross-reactive memory T cells joined the SARS-CoV-2 response. SARS-CoV-2 specificity was not confirmed for the second-wave clones peaking on day 37. Contracting CD4+ clones were found mainly in CM and EM memory subsets, while CD8+ clones were enriched in EMRA. Only a couple of mild cases were covered in the study, and larger cohorts including severe cases with pre-infection samples were considered necessary. Clones contracting from day 15 to 85 had balanced CD4/CD8 phenotypes, while a second wave expanding from day 15 to 37 was biased towards CD4+.

CDR1 and CDR2, looked up from the germline V gene, are MNHEY and SVGAGI. Including cysteine and phenylalanine, the CDR3 has 15 amino acids. Just CDR3 DNA is preserved here, 45 bases in frame from base 1. The V end loses 0 bases and the J end loses 4 bases, and a stretch of 12 bases separates them. PBMCs were isolated by Ficoll-Paque density gradient centrifugation. To note about this clonotype: This clone's antigen is unknown. Per-nucleotide qualities are absent, and no much larger clonotype sits a single base away.

This TCR came from a man aged 18 to 35 who had mild COVID-19 (a few samples of this study predate the infection). The sample titles of this study are shuffled in the database, so cell type and time point are left out; the donor was told from shared clones. The chain employs TRBV6-5 and TRBJ2-5; 5 matching bases give a weak D call of TRBD2. Material for sequencing was PBMCs or a T cell subset sorted from them (not recorded which). The CDR3 loop reads CASSYSGGSLETQYF. The bases are TGTGCCAGCAGTTACTCAGGTGGGAGCCTAGAGACCCAGTACTTC.